One and the same sample provided the 15 T cell receptor beta chains below, sequenced in a study of blood T cell repertoires in COVID-19 (dated by TCRdb to about 2020). Library method: the immunoSEQ multiplex PCR assay. TCRdb mirrors the immuneACCESS table, restricted to in-frame sequences. Some clones are absent from its copies; in checked studies, under half trace to an unresolved V gene, and the reason for the others is unknown. The sample table records about 330,000 clones; about 92% of these occur just once. The biggest ten clones account for 15% to 20% of the sample. Sequencing was done on a sample of PBMCs or T cells enriched from blood (not recorded which). The receptors come from a woman aged 25 to 39 who had recovered from COVID-19.

V usage is TRBV4-2 and J usage is TRBJ2-7; 14 nucleotides match TRBD2. V was pared by 0 bases and J by 5 bases, with 3 bases of the junction left unmatched. Germline V gene sequence: CDR1 LGHNA, CDR2 YNFKEQ. The CDR3 has 16 residues. The CDR3 nucleotides are TGTGCCAGCAGCCAAGAGGGGACTAGCGGGGGCCACGAGCAGTACTTC. Encoded protein: CASSQEGTSGGHEQYF.

The rearrangement joins TRBV12-3 or TRBV12-4 to TRBJ2-7; TRBD1 might be the D (6 bases). This CDR3 contains 13 residues. V lost 6 bases and J 3 bases, leaving 12 bases between the germline ends. The CDR3 DNA is TGTGCCAGCAGCACGGACAGTGTCTACGAGCAGTACTTC. This encodes CASSTDSVYEQYF.

The gene calls are TRBV9 and TRBJ2-1, with D maybe TRBD2 (7 bases). The V end lost 3 bases, the J end lost 0 bases, and 13 bases lay between the germline ends. CDR3 size: 16 residues. Per germline, CDR1 SGDLS and CDR2 YYNGEE. DNA of the CDR3: TGTGCCAGCAGCGCCGACAGGACTAGCTCCTACAATGAGCAGTTCTTC. It is translated as CASSADRTSSYNEQFF. Full variable domain (outside the CDR3, taken from reference TRBV9 and TRBJ2-1): DSGVTQTPKHLITATGQRVTLRCSPRSGDLSVYWYQQSLDQGLQFLIQYYNGEERAKGNILERFSAQQFPDLHSELNLSSLELGDSALYFCASSADRTSSYNEQFFGPGTRLTVL.

The CDR3 spells CAISVTRGGDANEQFF. In nucleotides, the CDR3 is TGTGCCATCTCCGTGACAAGGGGGGGGGATGCCAATGAGCAGTTCTTC. The genes are TRBV10-3 and TRBJ2-1; possible D gene TRBD2, 7 bases. CDR3 length equals 16 residues. Germline assignment: CDR1 ENHRY and CDR2 SYGVKD. Trimming took 8 bases from V and 6 from J, leaving 23 bases between them.

The rearrangement uses TRBV7-2 and TRBJ2-3, with D possibly TRBD2 on 5 matching bases. The germline V gene has CDR1 SGHTA and CDR2 FQGNSA. V was pared by 5 bases and J by 2 bases, with 11 bases between. This CDR3 is 14 amino acids long. CDR3 coding DNA: TGTGCCAGCAGCACCCGGGATAACACAGATACGCAGTATTTT. Amino acids: CASSTRDNTDTQYF.

V usage is TRBV9 and J usage is TRBJ2-3, with TRBD2 matching 8 bases. The ends lost 0 bases at V and 4 bases at J; junction bases unmatched: 7. CDR3 length: 16 amino acids. CDR1 SGDLS and CDR2 YYNGEE come from the germline V gene. The CDR3 here is CASSVGLAHFPDTQYF. Written as DNA, the CDR3 is TGTGCCAGCAGCGTAGGACTAGCGCATTTTCCAGATACGCAGTATTTT. Filled out from reference TRBV9 and TRBJ2-3, the complete variable domain reads DSGVTQTPKHLITATGQRVTLRCSPRSGDLSVYWYQQSLDQGLQFLIQYYNGEERAKGNILERFSAQQFPDLHSELNLSSLELGDSALYFCASSVGLAHFPDTQYFGPGTRLTVL.

This chain connects TRBV4-1 to TRBJ2-3; D gene unclear. Per the germline V gene, CDR1 is MGHRA and CDR2 is YSYEKL. The CDR3 runs 15 residues. The V and J ends lost 4 bases and 2 bases respectively, with 13 bases between them. This chain's CDR3 is CASSPEERITDTQYF. The CDR3 nucleotides read TGCGCCAGCAGCCCTGAGGAGAGAATCACAGATACGCAGTATTTT.

This clone turned up a few times. This rearrangement joins TRBV5-3 to TRBJ1-3, with D maybe TRBD1 (5 bases). TRBV5-3 is classed as an ORF, of uncertain function. The CDR3 length is 17 residues. Trimming took 6 bases from V and 2 from J, leaving 21 bases between them. In DNA, the CDR3 is TGTGCCAGAATCATGCCCGAGAAAACAGGCGCTGGAAACACCATATATTTT. It specifies CARIMPEKTGAGNTIYF.

V gene TRBV7-2 combines with J gene TRBJ2-7; D not resolved. CDR3 size: 13 residues. The germline V gene encodes CDR1 SGHTA and CDR2 FQGNSA. V was trimmed by 1 base and J by 0 bases, leaving 4 bases between them. This CDR3 is CASSLDYSYEQYF. The CDR3 DNA sequence: TGTGCCAGCAGCTTAGACTACTCCTACGAGCAGTACTTC.

The rearrangement uses TRBV7-3 and TRBJ1-6; TRBD1 agrees at 7 bases. With V trimmed by 5 bases and J by 4 bases, 2 bases remained unmatched. Germline loops: CDR1 SGHTA, CDR2 FQGTGA. There are 14 residues in the CDR3. The CDR3 loop is CASSTGQYNSPLHF. The DNA of the CDR3 is TGTGCCAGCAGCACGGGACAGTATAATTCACCCCTCCACTTT.

The table lists this clone with a few counts. V and J are TRBV28 and TRBJ1-2; D not certain. CDR1 and CDR2 (germline): MDHEN, SYDVKM. This CDR3 spans 13 amino acids. V dropped 3 bases and J dropped 2 bases, with 7 bases sitting between them. The CDR3 spells CASSFLRNYGYTF. DNA of the CDR3: TGTGCCAGCAGTTTTTTACGGAACTATGGCTACACCTTC.

DNA of the CDR3: TGCGCCAGCAGCCCATCGGTGAACACTGAAGCTTTCTTT. Translated, it gives CASSPSVNTEAFF. V is TRBV4-1 and J is TRBJ1-1, with no clear D. Per germline, CDR1 MGHRA and CDR2 YSYEKL. The CDR3 has 13 residues. The V end lost 4 bases, the J end lost 0 bases, and 6 bases lay between the germline ends.

J is TRBJ2-6 and V is TRBV7-9; TRBD2 agrees at 7 bases. Trimming took 5 bases from V and 0 from J; bases not matched to a gene: 10. This CDR3 contains 18 residues. Per germline, CDR1 SEHNR and CDR2 FQNEAQ (reference sequence). CDR3 region: CASSRWGGSSSGANVLTF. The CDR3 bases are TGTGCCAGCAGCCGTTGGGGGGGATCCTCCTCTGGGGCCAACGTCCTGACTTTC.

This chain joins TRBV7-2 and TRBJ2-3; TRBD2 matches 9 bases. Trimming removed 1 base from V and 9 bases from J; junction bases left unmatched: 5. From germline, CDR1 is SGHTA and CDR2 FQGNSA. This CDR3 is built from 14 residues. Here the CDR3 DNA reads TGTGCCAGCAGCTTAGTAGGGACTAGCCCCACGCAGTATTTT. It encodes CASSLVGTSPTQYF.

The count of this clone is one. The V gene is TRBV25-1, the J gene TRBJ2-3, with a tentative D call TRBD1 (8 bases). This CDR3 is 15 amino acids long. In germline, CDR1 is MGHDK, CDR2 SYGVNS. V gave up 1 base and J gave up 4 bases, with 12 bases separating them. CDR3 residues: CASSEWTGRADTQYF. CDR3 DNA sequence: TGTGCCAGCAGTGAATGGACAGGGAGGGCAGATACGCAGTATTTT.